The 4 T cell receptor beta chains below were found in one sample sequenced in a study of blood T cell repertoires in COVID-19. Sequencing used immunoSEQ multiplex PCR; TCRdb keeps in-frame clones, though not all of them. This table holds 190,000 or so clones, 85% to 90% found once. The sample was peripheral blood. These receptors came from a man in his 60s who had recovered from COVID-19.

This clone was seen a single time. The chain couples TRBV11-2 to TRBJ2-3, with 12 bases matching TRBD2. Looked up from germline, CDR1 is SGHAT and CDR2 is FQNNGV. This CDR3 comprises 18 residues. The V gene end was trimmed by 5 bases and the J gene end by 3 bases; junction bases not matched to a gene: 12. The DNA of the CDR3 is TGTGCCAGCAGCCTTACTAGCGGGGGGAGAGTAGTAACAGATACGCAGTATTTT. Translated: CASSLTSGGRVVTDTQYF. The whole variable domain, filled in from reference TRBV11-2 and TRBJ2-3, reads EAGVAQSPRYKIIEKRQSVAFWCNPISGHATLYWYQQILGQGPKLLIQFQNNGVVDDSQLPKDRFSAERLKGVDSTLKIQPAKLEDSAVYLCASSLTSGGRVVTDTQYFGPGTRLTVL.

The chain uses TRBV7-7 and TRBJ2-3; 11 bases line up with TRBD1. Germline lookup yields CDR1 SSHAT and CDR2 FNYEAQ (reference sequence). There are 15 residues in the CDR3. Trimming removed 1 base from V and 8 bases from J; junction bases left unmatched: 5. The CDR3 bases are TGTGCCAGCAGCTTAGGGGACAGGGGGTCGAGTACGCAGTATTTT. It translates to CASSLGDRGSSTQYF.

The J gene is TRBJ2-1, the V gene TRBV5-1, with D tentatively TRBD1 (6 bases). Trimming pared 2 bases from V and 9 bases from J, leaving 15 bases between. CDR1 and CDR2 (germline): SGHRS, YFSETQ. CDR3 length: 14 residues. CDR3 sequence reads: CASSFGPTGTEQFF. The DNA for the CDR3 is TGCGCCAGCAGCTTCGGGCCTACAGGGACTGAGCAGTTCTTC.

The chain uses TRBV5-8 and TRBJ1-5, with TRBD1 matching 12 bases. The germline CDR1 and CDR2 sequences are SGHTS and YDEGEE. Trimming took 4 bases from V and 6 from J; bases not matched to a gene: 5. CDR3 length equals 15 residues. The CDR3: CASSPGQGAFQPQHF. CDR3 DNA: TGTGCCAGCAGCCCGGGACAGGGGGCCTTTCAGCCCCAGCATTTT.